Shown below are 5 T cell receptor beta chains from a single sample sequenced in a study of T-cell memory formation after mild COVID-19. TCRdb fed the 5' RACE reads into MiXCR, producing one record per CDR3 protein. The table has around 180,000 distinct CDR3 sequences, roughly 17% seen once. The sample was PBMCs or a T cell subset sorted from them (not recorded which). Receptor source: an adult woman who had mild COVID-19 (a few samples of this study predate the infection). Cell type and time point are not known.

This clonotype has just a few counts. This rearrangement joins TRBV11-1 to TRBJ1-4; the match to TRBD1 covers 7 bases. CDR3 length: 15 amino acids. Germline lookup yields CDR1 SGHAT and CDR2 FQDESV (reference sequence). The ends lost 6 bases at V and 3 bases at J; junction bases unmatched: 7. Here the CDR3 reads CASRPTGTANEKLFF. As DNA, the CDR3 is TGTGCCAGCAGGCCTACCGGGACAGCTAATGAAAAACTGTTTTTT.

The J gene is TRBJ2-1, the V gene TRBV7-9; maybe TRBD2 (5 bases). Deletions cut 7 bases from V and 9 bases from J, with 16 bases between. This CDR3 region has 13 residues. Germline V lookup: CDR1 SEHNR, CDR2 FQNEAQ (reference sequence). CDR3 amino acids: CASTPTVRGEQFF. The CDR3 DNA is TGTGCCAGCACCCCGACGGTTCGGGGTGAGCAGTTCTTC.

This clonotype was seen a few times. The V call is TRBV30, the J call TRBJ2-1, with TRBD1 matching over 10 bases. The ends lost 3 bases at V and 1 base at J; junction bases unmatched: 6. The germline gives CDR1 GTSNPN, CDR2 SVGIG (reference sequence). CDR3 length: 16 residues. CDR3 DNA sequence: TGTGCCTGGAGGTACCGGGACAGGGGTTCCTACAATGAGCAGTTCTTC. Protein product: CAWRYRDRGSYNEQFF. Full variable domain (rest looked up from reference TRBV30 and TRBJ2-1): SQTIHQWPATLVQPVGSPLSLECTVEGTSNPNLYWYRQAAGRGLQLLFYSVGIGQISSEVPQNLSASRPQDRQFILSSKKLLLSDSGFYLCAWRYRDRGSYNEQFFGPGTRLTVL.

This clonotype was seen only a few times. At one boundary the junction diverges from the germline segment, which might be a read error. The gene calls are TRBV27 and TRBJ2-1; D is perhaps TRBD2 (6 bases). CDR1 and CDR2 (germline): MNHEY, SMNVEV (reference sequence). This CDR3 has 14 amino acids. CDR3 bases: TGTGCCAGCAGTATATCGGGGGTTTACAATGAGCAGTTCTTC. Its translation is CASSISGVYNEQFF.

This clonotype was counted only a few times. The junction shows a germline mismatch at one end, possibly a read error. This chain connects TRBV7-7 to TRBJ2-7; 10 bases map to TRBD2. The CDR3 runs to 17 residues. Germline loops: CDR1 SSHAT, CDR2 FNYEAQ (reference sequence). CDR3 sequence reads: CASSPGGESGREGEQYF. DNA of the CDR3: TGTGCTAGCAGCCCGGGGGGTGAGAGCGGGAGGGAAGGCGAGCAGTACTTC. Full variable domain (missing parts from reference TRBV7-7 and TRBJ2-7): GAGVSQSPRYKVTKRGQDVTLRCDPISSHATLYWYQQALGQGPEFLTYFNYEAQPDKSGLPSDRFSAERPEGSISTLTIQRTEQRDSAMYRCASSPGGESGREGEQYFGPGTRLTVT.